The 28 T cell receptor beta chains presented below share a single source sample, sequenced in a study of regulatory T cells in long-lasting Graves disease. CDR3 regions were amplified by Arm-PCR using iRepertoire HTBI primers to build TCR beta libraries. TCRdb re-derived calls from the multiplex PCR reads in MiXCR, one entry per CDR3 protein. The data show roughly 500,000 distinct CDR3 sequences, approximately 22% seen once. The time point is: persistent/refractory GD, antithyroid drugs over 5 years with positive TRAb. PBMC-derived RNA was used for the TCR library. Sequenced here: peripheral blood mononuclear cells (PBMCs), sampled when the disease was refractory, from a patient treated with antithyroid drugs. The receptors here all came from a female donor with Graves disease.

Many counts were recorded for this clonotype. J is TRBJ1-2 and V is TRBV29-1; possibly TRBD1 for D (5 bases). This CDR3 is 16 amino acids long. CDR1 is SQVTM and CDR2 is ANQGSEA in the germline V gene. With 1 base removed from V and 3 bases from J, the gap between germline ends came to 18 bases. The CDR3 here is CSVEANRVTGDYGYTF. CDR3 nucleotides: TGCAGCGTTGAAGCGAACCGGGTTACGGGGGACTATGGCTACACCTTC.

In the case of this clonotype: This sequence may be a read error, since a much larger clone differs from it by one base. The chain is built from TRBV6-2 or TRBV6-3 and TRBJ1-4; D possibly corresponds to TRBD1 (6 bases). Germline CDR1 reads MNHEY; CDR2 reads SVGEGT. CDR3 length: 17 amino acids. CDR3 nucleotides: TGTGCCAGCAGTTACTCGTACAGGGTTGCAACTAATGAAGAACTGTTTTTT. The encoded protein is CASSYSYRVATNEELFF.

This clonotype has a count of ten or more. The chain carries TRBV2 and TRBJ1-5; D gene unclear. V was shortened by 5 bases and J by 3 bases, with 14 bases between the two germline ends. Germline V CDR1 and CDR2: SNHLY, FYNNEI. The CDR3 loop spans 15 amino acids. The CDR3 coding sequence is TGTGCCAGCAGTATGGGCCGCGGATCCAATCAGCCCCAGCATTTT. It is translated as CASSMGRGSNQPQHF.

This clonotype was seen ten or more times. The rearrangement joins TRBV6-1 to TRBJ1-1; 7 bases are shared with TRBD1. J gave up 4 bases and V 8 bases, and 4 bases lay outside the gene matches. The germline V gene has CDR1 MNHNS and CDR2 SASEGT. This CDR3 spans 12 amino acids. CDR3 residues: CASFRGTTEAFF. In DNA form, the CDR3 reads TGTGCCAGCTTCAGGGGGACCACTGAAGCTTTCTTT.

This clonotype has a single count. The conserved closing phenylalanine or tryptophan is absent in this CDR3, likely reflecting a read error. The rearrangement joins TRBV7-2 to TRBJ2-5, with a possible D match to TRBD1 (5 bases). In germline, CDR1 is SGHTA, CDR2 FQGNSA. V gave up 5 bases and J gave up 5 bases, with 12 bases separating them. This CDR3 has 13 amino acids. Here the CDR3 reads CASSLAGMETQYL. CDR3 coding DNA: TGTGCCAGCAGCCTGGCAGGGATGGAGACCCAGTACCTC.

This clonotype was counted many times. The chain employs TRBV20-1 and TRBJ1-2; D is possibly TRBD1 (6 bases). The CDR3 has 13 amino acids. V was trimmed by 0 bases and J by 4 bases, leaving 9 bases between them. Germline CDR1 is DFQATT and CDR2 is SNEGSKA (reference sequence). This CDR3 is CSAREGTSYGYTF. CDR3 DNA sequence: TGCAGTGCTAGAGAAGGGACATCCTATGGCTACACCTTC.

The chain carries TRBV6-1 and TRBJ1-5; the D is unclear. This CDR3 is 14 amino acids long. With 3 bases removed from V and 3 bases from J, the gap between germline ends came to 9 bases. The germline V gene has CDR1 MNHNS and CDR2 SASEGT. The CDR3 protein is CASSEGDPNQPQHF. The DNA for the CDR3 is TGTGCCAGCAGTGAGGGAGATCCCAATCAGCCCCAGCATTTT.

This clonotype was detected ten times or more. The chain links TRBV10-3 to TRBJ2-2; D is unclear. Trimming shortened V by 3 bases and J by 5 bases, and 13 bases separated the two germline ends. The CDR3 totals 15 residues. Germline CDR1 is ENHRY and CDR2 is SYGVKD. The CDR3: CAISENPGSTGELFF. The CDR3 coding sequence is TGTGCCATCAGTGAAAATCCGGGTTCTACCGGGGAGCTGTTTTTT.

J is TRBJ1-1 and V is TRBV19; D gene ambiguous. Trimming left V 7 bases short and J 1 base short, with 13 bases between. There are 14 residues in the CDR3. Per the germline V gene, CDR1 is LNHDA and CDR2 is SQIVND (reference sequence). This CDR3 reads CASTIQVRNTEAFF. The CDR3 bases are TGTGCCAGTACTATTCAGGTACGGAACACTGAAGCTTTCTTT.

This clonotype was counted between two and nine times. J is TRBJ1-1 and V is TRBV11-2; no definite D call. The CDR3 is 15 amino acids. Germline V lookup: CDR1 SGHAT, CDR2 FQNNGV. Trimming stripped 0 bases from V and 2 bases from J, with 10 bases between. The CDR3 here is CASSLDLLPNTEAFF. The DNA of the CDR3 is TGTGCCAGCAGCTTAGATCTTTTGCCCAACACTGAAGCTTTCTTT.

Many counts were recorded for this clonotype. This chain uses TRBV30 with TRBJ1-2; no firm D call. The V gene lost 1 base and the J gene lost 8 bases, with 11 bases spanning the gap. This CDR3 spans 12 amino acids. Germline V CDR1 and CDR2: GTSNPN, SVGIG (reference sequence). DNA of the CDR3: TGTGCCTGGAGTGCGTGGGAAGGAGGCTACACCTTC. Its protein product is CAWSAWEGGYTF.

The chain joins TRBV7-2 to TRBJ2-2; D gene uncertain. The ends were cut back, 2 bases at V and 3 bases at J, with 7 bases in the middle. CDR1 and CDR2 from the germline V gene are SGHTA and FQGNSA. There are 14 residues in the CDR3. CDR3 loop: CASSLFPDTGELFF. The CDR3 nucleotides read TGTGCCAGCAGCTTATTTCCGGACACCGGGGAGCTGTTTTTT.

This clonotype was counted only a few times. CDR3 nucleotide sequence: TGTGCCAGCAGCCCCCTGTCGTCAGCACTTTATCAGCCCCAGCATTTT. As protein: CASSPLSSALYQPQHF. This sequence joins TRBV7-8 and TRBJ1-5; D not resolved. Trimming removed 5 bases at V and 5 bases at J, with 19 bases between. The CDR3 extends over 16 amino acids. In germline, CDR1 is SGHVS, CDR2 FQNEAQ.

This clonotype appeared many times. J is TRBJ2-7 and V is TRBV28, with a tentative D call TRBD2 (5 bases). Germline-derived CDR1 and CDR2 are MDHEN and SYDVKM. The CDR3 is 13 residues long. Trimming left V 3 bases short and J 4 bases short, with 10 bases between. Here the CDR3 DNA reads TGTGCCAGCAGTTTCCACGGGAAATACGAGCAGTACTTC. The encoded protein is CASSFHGKYEQYF.

The gene calls are TRBV9 and TRBJ1-1; 8 bases line up with TRBD1. The V gene's germline CDR1 is SGDLS and CDR2 YYNGEE. The CDR3 sequence is 18 residues long. The J segment lost 1 base and the V segment lost 4 bases, leaving 15 bases of the junction unmatched. In DNA form, the CDR3 reads TGTGCCAGCAGCCCACAAGAGCTGGCCCAGGGGGCGAACACTGAAGCTTTCTTT. Translated, it gives CASSPQELAQGANTEAFF.

There are many counts of this clonotype. V gene TRBV7-9 combines with J gene TRBJ2-7; weak D call: TRBD1 (5 bases). Germline V gene sequence: CDR1 SEHNR, CDR2 FQNEAQ (reference sequence). Trimming removed 3 bases from V and 1 base from J, with 10 bases in between. The CDR3 consists of 14 residues. The CDR3 DNA sequence: TGTGCCAGCAGCTTGGTTCAGGGTTCCTACGAGCAGTACTTC. Its protein product is CASSLVQGSYEQYF.

This clonotype was counted many times. The chain links TRBV6-2 or TRBV6-3 to TRBJ1-2, with 11 bases aligning to TRBD1. The germline V gene encodes CDR1 MNHEY and CDR2 SVGEGT. V dropped 6 bases and J dropped 3; count of bases not matched to a gene: 6. CDR3 length: 15 residues. CDR3 region: CASRSPGQGDYGYTF. CDR3 nucleotide sequence: TGTGCCAGCAGGTCCCCGGGACAGGGGGACTATGGCTACACCTTC.

This chain joins TRBV7-6 and TRBJ1-3, with a possible D match to TRBD1 (5 bases). CDR3 length equals 15 residues. Trimming removed 2 bases at V and 0 bases at J, with 8 bases between. The germline V gene encodes CDR1 SGHVS and CDR2 FNYEAQ. The CDR3 spells CASSLWGRSGNTIYF. The CDR3 nucleotides read TGTGCCAGCAGCTTATGGGGACGCTCTGGAAACACCATATATTTT.

The sample holds a few counts of this clonotype. The chain has TRBV6-2 or TRBV6-3 and TRBJ1-6; unclear D gene. Looked up from germline, CDR1 is MNHEY and CDR2 is SVGEGT. This CDR3 has 15 residues. V shed 7 bases and J shed 5 bases, with 15 bases lying between them. The CDR3 DNA sequence: TGTGCCAGCACTCGGGGTAATCGGAATAATTCACCCCTCCACTTT. It specifies CASTRGNRNNSPLHF.

In its sample, this clonotype was seen many times. The CDR3: CATSRKPGRRNTEAFF. For the CDR3, the DNA is TGTGCCACCAGCAGAAAACCCGGACGGAGAAACACTGAAGCTTTCTTT. The chain combines TRBV15 with TRBJ1-1, with D uncertain. The CDR3 has 16 residues. The germline V gene has CDR1 LNHNV and CDR2 YYDKDF (reference sequence). V dropped 2 bases and J dropped 2 bases, with 15 bases sitting between them. Using reference TRBV15 and TRBJ1-1 for the parts outside the CDR3, the full variable domain is DAMVIQNPRYQVTQFGKPVTLSCSQTLNHNVMYWYQQKSSQAPKLLFHYYDKDFNNEADTPDNFQSRRPNTSFCFLDIRSPGLGDTAMYLCATSRKPGRRNTEAFFGQGTRLTVV.

The genes are TRBV4-1 and TRBJ1-1; D perhaps matches TRBD1 (6 bases). Trimming left V 0 bases short and J 3 bases short, with 11 bases between. The CDR3 length is 15 residues. Germline CDR1 is MGHRA and CDR2 is YSYEKL. This CDR3 is CASSQERTDYTEAFF. CDR3 bases: TGCGCCAGCAGCCAAGAACGGACAGACTACACTGAAGCTTTCTTT.

A few counts support this clonotype. This chain joins TRBV10-3 and TRBJ1-4, with TRBD1 as a possible D gene (6 bases). V was cut by 4 bases and J by 5 bases, with 8 bases left in between. The CDR3 extends over 13 amino acids. In germline, CDR1 is ENHRY, CDR2 SYGVKD. CDR3 sequence reads: CAISADRNEKLFF. As DNA, the CDR3 is TGTGCCATCAGTGCGGACAGAAATGAAAAACTGTTTTTT.

This clonotype was recorded a few times. The V and J genes are TRBV19 and TRBJ2-7; 7 bases align to TRBD1. The CDR3 totals 13 residues. With V trimmed by 10 bases and J by 7 bases, 13 bases remained unmatched. Germline V gene data show CDR1 as LNHDA and CDR2 as SQIVND (reference sequence). The CDR3 protein is CATARDRVSEQYF. The CDR3 DNA reads as TGTGCCACCGCCCGGGACAGAGTTTCTGAGCAGTACTTC.

Concerning this clonotype: It may be a read error: a sequence one base away is much more abundant. The V and J genes are TRBV6-2 or TRBV6-3 and TRBJ2-7; 7 bases are shared with TRBD2. CDR1 is MNHEY, CDR2 SVGEGT, per germline. The CDR3 sequence is 14 residues long. V dropped 5 bases and J dropped 4; count of bases not matched to a gene: 8. CDR3 nucleotide sequence: TGTGCCAGCAGTCACAGCGGGACCGTTTACGAGCAGTACTTC. It specifies CASSHSGTVYEQYF.

This rearrangement joins TRBV4-1 to TRBJ1-2; no reliable D call. The V gene lost 1 base and the J gene lost 7 bases, with 7 bases spanning the gap. CDR3 length: 12 residues. Germline V gives CDR1 MGHRA, CDR2 YSYEKL. The DNA for the CDR3 is TGCGCCAGCAGCCAAGTACTAGGTGGCTACACCTTC. This encodes CASSQVLGGYTF.

This clonotype has only a few counts. V usage is TRBV20-1 and J usage is TRBJ1-1, with 8 bases matching TRBD1. After removal of 4 bases from V and 2 bases from J, the junction contained 3 bases not matched to a gene. The CDR3 is made up of 13 amino acids. Germline CDR1 DFQATT, CDR2 SNEGSKA (reference sequence). In DNA, the CDR3 is TGCAGTGCTACAGGGGGCGATAACACTGAAGCTTTCTTT. It is translated as CSATGGDNTEAFF.

The V call is TRBV19, the J call TRBJ1-1; the D is unclear. The CDR3 is made up of 15 amino acids. Germline-derived CDR1 and CDR2 are LNHDA and SQIVND (reference sequence). V was trimmed by 5 bases and J by 1 base, leaving 14 bases between them. The CDR3 protein is CASSSKGTGNTEAFF. The CDR3 bases are TGTGCCAGTAGTTCGAAGGGCACCGGGAACACTGAAGCTTTCTTT.

This clonotype has ten or more counts. The chain is built from TRBV28 and TRBJ1-4; D unresolved. The germline V and J ends were trimmed by 6 bases and 8 bases, with 16 bases remaining between them. Germline loops: CDR1 MDHEN, CDR2 SYDVKM. The CDR3 is 14 residues long. As DNA, the CDR3 is TGTGCCAGCAGGCGGGATCCGGCAGCAGAAAAACTGTTTTTT. It specifies CASRRDPAAEKLFF.